The clone carrying this TCR beta chain occurred once. What it binds is unknown. Libraries were prepared by immunoSEQ multiplex PCR; TCRdb keeps only in-frame clonotypes and omits some of them. This table holds about 140,000 clones, roughly nine tenths found once. Germline V gene sequence: CDR1 MDHEN, CDR2 SYDVKM. Trimming took 6 bases from V and 5 from J; bases not matched to a gene: 7. This CDR3 contains 14 residues. These data originate in a study of cytomegalovirus exposure and HLA in healthy donors. Points from the study as a whole: Researchers reported that three CMV-associated chains were confirmed in vitro as CMV antigen-specific.

Sequencing used PBMCs. The chain links TRBV28 to TRBJ2-3; TRBD2 aligns across 8 bases. The origin of this receptor is a man between 18 and 29 years old in good health and CMV-seronegative. The CDR3 DNA reads as TGTGCCAGCAGGGTAGCGGGATCGTTAGATACGCAGTATTTT. It translates to CASRVAGSLDTQYF.